These T cell receptor beta chains were read from a single sample in a study of cytomegalovirus exposure and HLA in healthy donors. The table came from immunoSEQ multiplex PCR; TCRdb's copy has only in-frame clones and leaves some out. The data show 120,000 to 150,000 clones, around 81% seen once. The material sequenced was PBMCs. The receptors derive from a man aged 35-49 years in good health and CMV-seropositive. Each CDR3 is given with its conserved first and last residue. Fields, in order: V gene, clone size, J gene, CDR3 protein. Expanded clones are given a class, and other clones once, few, many or no size at all.

>TRBV7-9|NA|TRBJ2-1
CASSSGNTYNEQFF
>TRBV7-9|NA|TRBJ1-5
CASRGGSNQPQHF
>TRBV5-1|NA|TRBJ2-7
CASSLALGDGQYF
>TRBV6-6|few|TRBJ2-1
CASSARRSAGYNEQFF
>TRBV5-1|NA|TRBJ2-1
CASSSPGLAGGVGEQFF
>TRBV5-1|NA|TRBJ2-7
CASSPQVSSHEQYF
>TRBV28|NA|TRBJ2-5
CASSSGFEQYF
>TRBV7-2|NA|TRBJ2-1
CASSEYIRDEQFF
>TRBV4-1|NA|TRBJ1-4
CASSQGQGNEKLFF
>TRBV13|NA|TRBJ2-6
CASSLRTGTGANVLTF
>TRBV15|NA|TRBJ2-7
CATSDRGQGVYEQYF
>TRBV7-8|NA|TRBJ2-7
CASSLGGSTYEQYF
>TRBV7-6|few|TRBJ2-3
CASSSTSGSWLDTQYF
>TRBV6-5|NA|TRBJ2-5
CASSYRDRGRETQYF
>TRBV6-1|once|TRBJ1-5
CASSGRDRGKLGVWNQPQHF
>TRBV29-1|NA|TRBJ2-2
CSVAGTGWTGELFF
>TRBV28|NA|TRBJ2-5
CASSSVWTGEAQYF
>TRBV7-9|NA|TRBJ2-3
CASSLVTGPDTQYF
>TRBV11-2|NA|TRBJ1-5
CASSLSPGLNQPQHF
>TRBV10-3|NA|TRBJ1-1
CAHSPGTANTEAFF